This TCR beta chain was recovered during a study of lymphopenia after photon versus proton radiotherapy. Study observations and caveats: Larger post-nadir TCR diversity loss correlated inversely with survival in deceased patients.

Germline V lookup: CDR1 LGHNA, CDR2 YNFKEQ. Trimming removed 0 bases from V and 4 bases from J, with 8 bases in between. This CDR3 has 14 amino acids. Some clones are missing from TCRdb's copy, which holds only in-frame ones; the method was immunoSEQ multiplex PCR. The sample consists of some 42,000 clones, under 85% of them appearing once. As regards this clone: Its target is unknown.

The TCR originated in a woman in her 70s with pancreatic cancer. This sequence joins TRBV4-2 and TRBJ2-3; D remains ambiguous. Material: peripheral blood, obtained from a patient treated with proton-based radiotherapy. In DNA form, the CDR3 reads TGTGCCAGCAGCCAAGATCATGGGGCAGATACGCAGTATTTT. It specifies CASSQDHGADTQYF.